This TCR beta chain was observed in a study of OX40 agonist ivuxolimab in advanced cancers. Study-wide context: Given to patients was ivuxolimab, an agonistic anti-OX40 (CD134) antibody. Enrolled patients in dose escalation had cancers that were hepatocellular carcinoma, melanoma, renal cell or head and neck cancer. Partial responses were achieved by three patients, of whom one had hepatocellular carcinoma and two had cutaneous melanoma.

Assay: immunoSEQ multiplex PCR; the TCRdb copy retains only in-frame clones and omits some. Of 15,000 or so clones listed, roughly nine tenths are singletons. Researchers took blood at baseline, on cycle 4 day 1, and on cycle 7 day 1. Germline lookup yields CDR1 SQVTM and CDR2 ANQGSEA. V dropped 4 bases and J dropped 0 bases, with 8 bases sitting between them. This CDR3 has 13 amino acids. The sequenced sample was CD4+ or CD8+ T cells sorted from blood, obtained in a trial of the OX40 agonist ivuxolimab. This TCR was recovered from an adult with an advanced solid tumor such as melanoma, head and neck, liver or kidney cancer. V is TRBV29-1 and J is TRBJ2-3, with TRBD2 as a possible D gene (6 bases). CDR3 sequence (DNA): TGCAGCGTTGCGGGAGACAGCACAGATACGCAGTATTTT. Amino acids: CSVAGDSTDTQYF.